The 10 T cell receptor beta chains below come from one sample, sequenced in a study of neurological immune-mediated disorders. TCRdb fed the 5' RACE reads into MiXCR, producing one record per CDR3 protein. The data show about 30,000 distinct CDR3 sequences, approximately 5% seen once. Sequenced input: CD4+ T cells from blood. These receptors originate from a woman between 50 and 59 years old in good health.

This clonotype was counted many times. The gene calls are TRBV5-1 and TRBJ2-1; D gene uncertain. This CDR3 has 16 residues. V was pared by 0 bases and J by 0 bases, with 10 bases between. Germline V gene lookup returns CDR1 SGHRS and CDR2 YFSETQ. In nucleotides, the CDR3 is TGCGCCAGCAGCTTGGCAGGTTCTAGCTCCTACAATGAGCAGTTCTTC. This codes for CASSLAGSSSYNEQFF.

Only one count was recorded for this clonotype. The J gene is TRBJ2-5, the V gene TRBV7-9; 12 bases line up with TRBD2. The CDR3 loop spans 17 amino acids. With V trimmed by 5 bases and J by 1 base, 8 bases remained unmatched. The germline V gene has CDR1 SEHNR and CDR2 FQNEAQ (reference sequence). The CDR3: CASSQKPTSGSQETQYF. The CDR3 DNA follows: TGTGCCAGCAGCCAAAAACCGACTAGCGGGAGCCAAGAGACCCAGTACTTC.

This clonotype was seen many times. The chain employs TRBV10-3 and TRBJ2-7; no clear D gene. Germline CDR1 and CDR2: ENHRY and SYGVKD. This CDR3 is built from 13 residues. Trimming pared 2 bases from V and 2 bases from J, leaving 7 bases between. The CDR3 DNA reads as TGTGCCATCAGTGAGCGACCTCCCTACGAGCAGTACTTC. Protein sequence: CAISERPPYEQYF.

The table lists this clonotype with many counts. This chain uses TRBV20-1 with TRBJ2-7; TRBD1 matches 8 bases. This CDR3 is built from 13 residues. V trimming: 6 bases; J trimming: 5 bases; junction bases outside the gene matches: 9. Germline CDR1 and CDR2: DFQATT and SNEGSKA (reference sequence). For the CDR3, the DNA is TGCAGTGCGGACCAGGGGGCTTCTGACGAGCAGTACTTC. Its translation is CSADQGASDEQYF.

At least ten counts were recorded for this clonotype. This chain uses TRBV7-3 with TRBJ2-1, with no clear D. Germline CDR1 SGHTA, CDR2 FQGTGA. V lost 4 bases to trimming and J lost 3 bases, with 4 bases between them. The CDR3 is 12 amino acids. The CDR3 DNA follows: TGTGCCAGCAGCTCTTACTACAATGAGCAGTTCTTC. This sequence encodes CASSSYYNEQFF.

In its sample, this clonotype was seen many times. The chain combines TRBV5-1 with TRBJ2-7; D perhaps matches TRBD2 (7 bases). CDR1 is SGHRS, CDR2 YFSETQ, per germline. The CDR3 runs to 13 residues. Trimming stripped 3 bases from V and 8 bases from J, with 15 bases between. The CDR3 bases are TGCGCCAGCAGCTCCGGTGAGGGGGGGAAGCAGTACTTC. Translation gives CASSSGEGGKQYF. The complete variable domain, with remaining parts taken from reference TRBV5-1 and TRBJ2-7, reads KAGVTQTPRYLIKTRGQQVTLSCSPISGHRSVSWYQQTPGQGLQFLFEYFSETQRNKGNFPGRFSGRQFSNSRSEMNVSTLELGDSALYLCASSSGEGGKQYFGPGTRLTVT.

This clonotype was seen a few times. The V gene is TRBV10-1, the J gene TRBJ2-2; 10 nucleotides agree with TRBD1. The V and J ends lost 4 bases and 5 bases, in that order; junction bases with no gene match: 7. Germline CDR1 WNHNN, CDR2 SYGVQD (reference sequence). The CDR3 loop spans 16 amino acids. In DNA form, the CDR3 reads TGCGCCAGCAGTGCATGGACAGGGGGGAGAACCGGGGAGCTGTTTTTT. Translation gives CASSAWTGGRTGELFF.

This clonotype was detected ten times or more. The CDR3: CASSLSRSGWSETQYF. The CDR3 nucleotides are TGTGCCAGCAGCTTGTCCCGTAGCGGGTGGTCGGAGACCCAGTACTTC. The V and J genes are TRBV27 and TRBJ2-5, with 7 nucleotides matching TRBD2. The germline gives CDR1 MNHEY, CDR2 SMNVEV (reference sequence). The CDR3 spans 16 residues. The V gene end was trimmed by 6 bases and the J gene end by 5 bases; junction bases not matched to a gene: 15.

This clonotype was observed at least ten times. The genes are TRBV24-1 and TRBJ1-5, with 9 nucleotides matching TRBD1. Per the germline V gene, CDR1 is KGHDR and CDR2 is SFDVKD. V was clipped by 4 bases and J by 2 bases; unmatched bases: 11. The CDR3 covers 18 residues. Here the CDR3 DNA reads TGTGCCACCAGTGACCGCGGACAGGGGAAGGTACGCAATCAGCCCCAGCATTTT. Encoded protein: CATSDRGQGKVRNQPQHF.

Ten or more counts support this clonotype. The CDR3 loop reads CATETAGGTEAFF. The DNA of the CDR3 is TGCGCCACAGAGACAGCCGGAGGAACTGAAGCTTTCTTT. V gene TRBV4-1 combines with J gene TRBJ1-1, with a weak D call TRBD1 (5 bases). Germline V gene data show CDR1 as MGHRA and CDR2 as YSYEKL. The CDR3 sequence is 13 residues long. The V gene lost 10 bases and the J gene lost 5 bases, with 17 bases spanning the gap.